This TCR beta chain is drawn from a study of PD-1 blockade in classical Hodgkin lymphoma. Overall study context: Patients in the cohort were put on intravenous nivolumab, 3 mg/kg every 2 weeks. Whole-study results and caveats: The study reported lower baseline TCR diversity in newly diagnosed patients than in healthy donors. Reasons behind the repertoire differences stay unclear, perhaps disease activity or earlier therapy.

The protocol was immunoSEQ multiplex PCR, while the TCRdb copy is restricted to in-frame clones and leaves out a portion. This table holds 100,000 to 120,000 clones, 89% found once. Germline loops: CDR1 SEHNR, CDR2 FQNEAQ (reference sequence). After removal of 0 bases from V and 9 bases from J, the junction contained 4 bases not matched to a gene. This CDR3 contains 15 residues. This clone was seen just once. Its antigen is unidentified. Exposure to brentuximab vedotin varied, and each patient had relapsed following autologous stem cell transplantation. Best outcomes ranged across complete response, partial response and progressive disease.

The sequencing used peripheral blood mononuclear cells (PBMCs), collected before the second cycle of nivolumab. This TCR derives from a human donor with classical Hodgkin lymphoma. The rearrangement joins TRBV7-9 to TRBJ2-2, with TRBD2 matching over 10 bases. Here the CDR3 reads CASSLALTSGRELFF. DNA for the CDR3: TGTGCCAGCAGCTTAGCGCTAACTAGCGGGAGGGAGCTGTTTTTT.